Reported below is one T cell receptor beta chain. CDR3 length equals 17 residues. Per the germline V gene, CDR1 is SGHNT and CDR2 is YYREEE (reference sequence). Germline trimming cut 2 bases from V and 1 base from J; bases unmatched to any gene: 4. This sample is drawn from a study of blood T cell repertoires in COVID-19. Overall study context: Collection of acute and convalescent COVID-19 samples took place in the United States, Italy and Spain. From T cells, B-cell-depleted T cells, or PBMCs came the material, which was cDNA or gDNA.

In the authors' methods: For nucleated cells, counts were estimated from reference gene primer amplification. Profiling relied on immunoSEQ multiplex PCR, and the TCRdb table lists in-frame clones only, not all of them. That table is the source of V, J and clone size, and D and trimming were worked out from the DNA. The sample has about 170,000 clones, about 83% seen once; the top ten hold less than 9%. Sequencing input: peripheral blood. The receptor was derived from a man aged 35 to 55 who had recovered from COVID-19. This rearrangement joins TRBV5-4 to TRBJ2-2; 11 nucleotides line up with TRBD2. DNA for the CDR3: TGTGCCAGCAGCTTCAGACTAGCGGGGATGAACACCGGGGAGCTGTTTTTT. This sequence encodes CASSFRLAGMNTGELFF.